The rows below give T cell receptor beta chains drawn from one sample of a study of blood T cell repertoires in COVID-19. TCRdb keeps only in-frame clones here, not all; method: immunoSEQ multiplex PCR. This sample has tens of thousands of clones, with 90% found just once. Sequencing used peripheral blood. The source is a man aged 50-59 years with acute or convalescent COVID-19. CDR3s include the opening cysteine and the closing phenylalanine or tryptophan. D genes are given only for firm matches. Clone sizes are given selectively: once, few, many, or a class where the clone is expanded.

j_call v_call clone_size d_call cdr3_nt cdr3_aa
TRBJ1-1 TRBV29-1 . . TGCAGCGGACAGGAGATTGAAGCTTTCTTT CSGQEIEAFF
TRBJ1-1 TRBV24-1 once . TGTGCCACCATGGCCAGGGGATCGGACACTGAAGCTTTCTTT CATMARGSDTEAFF
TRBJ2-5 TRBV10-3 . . TGTGCCATCAGTGAGGAGGGTTTCCAAGAGACCCAGTACTTC CAISEEGFQETQYF
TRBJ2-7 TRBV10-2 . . TGCGCCAGCAGTGCAGGGAAATCCTACGAGCAGTACTTC CASSAGKSYEQYF
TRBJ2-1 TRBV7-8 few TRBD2 TGTGCCAGCAGCTTGTGGGGGGGGAGAAACAATGAGCAGTTCTTC CASSLWGGRNNEQFF
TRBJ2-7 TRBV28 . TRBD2 TGTGCCAGCAGCTCCCAGCCTAGCGGGAGGGCCGGGGACGAGCAGTACTTC CASSSQPSGRAGDEQYF
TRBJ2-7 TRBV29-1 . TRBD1 TGCAGCGTTTCGGACAGGGTAAGGTACGAGCAGTACTTC CSVSDRVRYEQYF
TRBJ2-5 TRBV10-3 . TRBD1 TGTGCCATCAGTGGAACCGGGACAGGGGACCAAGAGACCCAGTACTTC CAISGTGTGDQETQYF
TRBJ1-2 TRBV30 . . TGTGCCTGGAGTGCCCCCGGGATTAACTATGGCTACACCTTC CAWSAPGINYGYTF
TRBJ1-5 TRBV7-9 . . TGTGCCAGCAGCCACGAGATTAATCAGCCCCAGCATTTT CASSHEINQPQHF
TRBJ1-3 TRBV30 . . TGTGCCTGGAAGGAGGACAGTCACTCTGGAAACACCATATATTTT CAWKEDSHSGNTIYF
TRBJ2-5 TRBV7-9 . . TGTGCCAGCAGCTTAACGGGGGAGGCCCAGTACTTC CASSLTGEAQYF
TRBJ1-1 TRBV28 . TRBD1 TGTGCCAGCAGTTTGTGGGACAGGGTTAGTTACACTGAAGCTTTCTTT CASSLWDRVSYTEAFF
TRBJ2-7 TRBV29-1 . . TGCAGCGTTGACCTAGGTGACGAGGGGCAGTACTTC CSVDLGDEGQYF
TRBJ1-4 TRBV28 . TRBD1 TGTGCCAGCAGTCCCGCGGACAGGGCTAATGAAAAACTGTTTTTT CASSPADRANEKLFF
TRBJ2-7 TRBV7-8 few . TGTGCCAGCAGCTTAGGGCCGTTATACGAGCAGTACTTC CASSLGPLYEQYF
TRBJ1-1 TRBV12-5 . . TGTGCTAGTGGTTTGGATACAGGGAAAACTTTCTTT CASGLDTGKTFF
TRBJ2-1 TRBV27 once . TGTGCCAGCAGTGAAGCCACCCAGGTCGACAATGAGCAGTTCTTC CASSEATQVDNEQFF
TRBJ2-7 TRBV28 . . TGTGCCAGCACTAGGGGAGGCTCCTACGAGCAGTACTTC CASTRGGSYEQYF
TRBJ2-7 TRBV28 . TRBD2 TGTGCCAGCAGGACGGGGGGGACCATAGACTACGAGCAGTACTTC CASRTGGTIDYEQYF
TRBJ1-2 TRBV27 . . TGTGCCAGCAGCCCGACAGCTAACTATGGCTACACCTTC CASSPTANYGYTF
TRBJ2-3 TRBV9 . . TGTGCCAGCAGCGATACAGGGAGGGGCACAGATACGCAGTATTTT CASSDTGRGTDTQYF
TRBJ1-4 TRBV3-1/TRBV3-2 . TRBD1 TGTGCCAGCAGCCTGACAGGGGAAGGTGAAAAACTGTTTTTT CASSLTGEGEKLFF
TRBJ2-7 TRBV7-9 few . TGTGCCAGCAGCTCCAAAGGCGGTAGCTCCTACGAGCAGTACTTC CASSSKGGSSYEQYF
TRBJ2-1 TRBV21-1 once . TGTGCCAGCAGCTTCCTAGGACTAAAGCAGTTCTTC CASSFLGLKQFF
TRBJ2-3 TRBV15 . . TGTGCCACCAGCAGAGATTTGAGGAGCACAGATACGCAGTATTTT CATSRDLRSTDTQYF
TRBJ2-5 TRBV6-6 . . TGTGCCAGCAGTTACCGGTTTGAGACCCAGTACTTC CASSYRFETQYF
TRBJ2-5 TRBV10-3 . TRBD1 TGTGCCATCAGTGAGTCTCCTCTCCGGGACAGGGGGCGAGGGGAGACCCAGTACTTC CAISESPLRDRGRGETQYF
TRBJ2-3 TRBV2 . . TGTGCCAGCAGGGACAACACAGATACGCAGTATTTT CASRDNTDTQYF
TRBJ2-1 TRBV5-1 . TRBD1 TGCGCCAGCAGCAAAGGGGGCCTGAACAATGAGCAGTTCTTC CASSKGGLNNEQFF
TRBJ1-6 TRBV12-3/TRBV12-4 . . TGTGCCAGCAGCGAAATCAGTAATTCACCCCTCCACTTT CASSEISNSPLHF
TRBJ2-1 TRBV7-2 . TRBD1 TGTGCCAGCAGGACAGGGGGGTACAATGAGCAGTTCTTC CASRTGGYNEQFF
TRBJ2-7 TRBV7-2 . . TGTGCCAGCACCCCCTCCGGTGGGGCCAGCTCCTACGAGCAGTACTTC CASTPSGGASSYEQYF
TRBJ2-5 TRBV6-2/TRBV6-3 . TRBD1 TGTGCCAGCAGTCGGGGACAGGGTGTGAGGGAGACCCAGTACTTC CASSRGQGVRETQYF
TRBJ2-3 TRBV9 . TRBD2 TGTGCCAGCAGCCGACTAGCGGGGGGGCGAGATACGCAGTATTTT CASSRLAGGRDTQYF
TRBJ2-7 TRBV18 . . TGTGCCAGCTCATCGCTCCGAGGGGGTAGGAGTCCCGAGCAGTACTTC CASSSLRGGRSPEQYF
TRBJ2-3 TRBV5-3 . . TGTGCCAGAAGCTTTACTACAACTAGCACAGATACGCAGTATTTT CARSFTTTSTDTQYF
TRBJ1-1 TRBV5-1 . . TGCGCCAGCAGCCTACAGGGATGGGACACTGAAGCTTTCTTT CASSLQGWDTEAFF
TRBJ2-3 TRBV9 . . TGTGCCAGCAGCGTAGAGGCAGGGCACCCTAGCACAGATACGCAGTATTTT CASSVEAGHPSTDTQYF
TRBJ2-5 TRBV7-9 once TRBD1 TGTGCCAGCAGCCCCGGGACAGGGGAAGAGACCCAGTACTTC CASSPGTGEETQYF
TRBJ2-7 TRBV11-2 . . TGTGCCAGCAGCTTACAGTCCTACGAGCAGTACTTC CASSLQSYEQYF
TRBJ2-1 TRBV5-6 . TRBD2 TGTGCCAGCAGCTTTAGGACTAGCGGGGGCCGCTTGGATGAGCAGTTCTTC CASSFRTSGGRLDEQFF
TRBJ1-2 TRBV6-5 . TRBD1 TGTGCCAGCAGCCTTGACAGGGGGGTTGGCTACACCTTC CASSLDRGVGYTF
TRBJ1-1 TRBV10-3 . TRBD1 TGTGCCAGCGATACAGGGATGAAGGGGGCCACTGAAGCTTTCTTT CASDTGMKGATEAFF
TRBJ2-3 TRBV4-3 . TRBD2 TGCGCCAGCAGCCAAGATGGTTCGCTAGCGGGGTACACAGATACGCAGTATTTT CASSQDGSLAGYTDTQYF
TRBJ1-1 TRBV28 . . TGTGCCAGCAGTCACGACAGCTACACTGAAGCTTTCTTT CASSHDSYTEAFF
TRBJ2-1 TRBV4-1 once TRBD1 TGCGCCAGCAGCCACCGGGACAGCCTCAATGAGCAGTTCTTC CASSHRDSLNEQFF
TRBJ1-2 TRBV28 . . TGTGCCAGCAGTTCCGTTAGAGGCTACACCTTC CASSSVRGYTF
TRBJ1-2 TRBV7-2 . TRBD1 TGTGCCAGCAGCACTGGCCAACAGGGGATCTATGGCTACACCTTC CASSTGQQGIYGYTF
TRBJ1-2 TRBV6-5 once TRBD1 TGTGCCAGCGGGTCGGGACAGTACTTCTATGGCTACACCTTC CASGSGQYFYGYTF